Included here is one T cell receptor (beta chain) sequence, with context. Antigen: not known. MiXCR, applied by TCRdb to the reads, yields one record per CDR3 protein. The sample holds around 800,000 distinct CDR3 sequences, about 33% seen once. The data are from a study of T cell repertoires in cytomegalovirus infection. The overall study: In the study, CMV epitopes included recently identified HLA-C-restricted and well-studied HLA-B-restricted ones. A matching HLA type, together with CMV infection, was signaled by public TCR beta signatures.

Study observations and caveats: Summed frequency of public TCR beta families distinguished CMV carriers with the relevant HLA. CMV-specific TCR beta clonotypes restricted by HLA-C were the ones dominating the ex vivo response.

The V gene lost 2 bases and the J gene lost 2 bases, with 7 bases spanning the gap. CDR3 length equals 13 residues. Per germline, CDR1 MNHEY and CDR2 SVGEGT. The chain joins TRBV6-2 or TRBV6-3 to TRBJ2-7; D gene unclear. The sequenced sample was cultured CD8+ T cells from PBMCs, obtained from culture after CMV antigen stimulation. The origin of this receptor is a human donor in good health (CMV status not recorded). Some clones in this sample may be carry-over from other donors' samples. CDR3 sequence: CASSYKSPYEQYV. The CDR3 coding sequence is TGTGCCAGCAGTTACAAGTCACCCTACGAGCAGTACGTC.